The T cell receptor (beta chain) described here comes from a study of cytomegalovirus exposure and HLA in healthy donors. Study-wide points: Later on, analysis showed that most CMV-associated TCR beta chains appeared to be HLA-restricted.

The PCR contained 60 Vbeta and 13 Jbeta primers. Measured with immunoSEQ multiplex PCR; TCRdb has only the in-frame clones, and not every one. This table has about 140,000 clones, more than 70% appearing once. CDR1 is SEHNR, CDR2 FQNEAQ, per germline (reference sequence). This CDR3 spans 15 amino acids. Unmatched junction bases numbered 8, after V lost 3 bases and J lost 4 bases. Worth noting for this clone: Its antigen remains unknown.

The TCR was taken from a man aged 35-49 years in good health and CMV-seronegative. The chain couples TRBV7-9 to TRBJ2-5; TRBD1 matches at 7 bases. Input material: PBMCs. CDR3 amino acids: CASSFPGTVGETQYF. In DNA, the CDR3 is TGTGCCAGCAGCTTCCCCGGGACAGTGGGAGAGACCCAGTACTTC.